This section outlines one T cell receptor beta chain sequence together with its context. Germline loops: CDR1 GTSNPN, CDR2 SVGIG (reference sequence). Trimming cost V 3 bases and J 1 base, with 3 bases left between them. CDR3 length equals 11 residues. The data originate from a study of T cell responses to AZD1222 COVID-19 vaccine. Here immunoSEQ multiplex PCR was the method, and the copy in TCRdb shows in-frame clones only, minus some. In the table there are approximately 180,000 clones, 80% to 90% of which are singletons. The rearrangement joins TRBV30 to TRBJ1-1; D remains ambiguous. This TCR was sampled from an adult in good health. The starting material was peripheral blood, obtained on day 0 of AZD1222 vaccination. This chain's CDR3 is CAWRENTEAFF. The CDR3 DNA reads as TGTGCCTGGAGAGAGAACACTGAAGCTTTCTTT. Full variable domain (outside the CDR3, taken from reference TRBV30 and TRBJ1-1): SQTIHQWPATLVQPVGSPLSLECTVEGTSNPNLYWYRQAAGRGLQLLFYSVGIGQISSEVPQNLSASRPQDRQFILSSKKLLLSDSGFYLCAWRENTEAFFGQGTRLTVV.